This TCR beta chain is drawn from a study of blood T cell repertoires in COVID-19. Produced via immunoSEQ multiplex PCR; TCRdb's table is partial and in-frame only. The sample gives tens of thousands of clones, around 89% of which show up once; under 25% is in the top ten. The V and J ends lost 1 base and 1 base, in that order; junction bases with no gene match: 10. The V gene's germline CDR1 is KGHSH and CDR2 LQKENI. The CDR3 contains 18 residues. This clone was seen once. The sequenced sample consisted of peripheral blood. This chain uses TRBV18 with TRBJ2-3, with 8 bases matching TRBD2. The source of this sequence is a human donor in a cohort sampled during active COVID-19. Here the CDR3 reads CASSPLASGPKGTDTQYF. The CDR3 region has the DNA TGTGCCAGCTCACCACTCGCTAGCGGGCCGAAAGGCACAGATACGCAGTATTTT.